This T cell receptor (beta chain) is from a study of cytomegalovirus exposure and HLA in healthy donors (dated by TCRdb to between 2016 and 2019). A note on the overall study: An earlier analysis of several hundred of the donors reported about 260 Gb of sequence data and 95 million to 140 million unique TCR beta sequences obtained from roughly 170 million T cells. On average, roughly 200,000 unique TCR beta nucleotide sequences were sequenced per donor among 300 to 500 genotyped donors of the cohort, with roughly 20% of those sequences being non-productive. To predict cytomegalovirus infection status, the study brought together high-throughput TCR immunosequencing, statistical association of individual TCRs with disease status, and machine learning. A later genetic analysis took genome-wide SNP genotypes for about 55% of the 666 donors and used that subset as a discovery cohort. About 320 gigabases of sequencing data and approximately 80 million unique TCR sequences were included in an early release covering around 600 HLA-typed donors. HLA typing covered class I and class II loci at four-digit resolution. Donor age, sex, ethnicity and CMV serostatus were compiled alongside the repertoire data. An earlier analysis of 587 of the donors used high-throughput TCR beta sequencing to judge whether each TCR beta V gene segment behaved as functional or pseudogenic. The study was designed to test whether signatures of past pathogen exposure could be identified by cataloging public T cell receptors. In a later analysis, previously published TCR beta repertoires from fewer than 750 donors were re-analyzed and high-resolution HLA genotyping was added so that TCR occurrence patterns could be studied. Along with the approximately 700-subject first cohort, a separate validation cohort of over a hundred different subjects was used. Rather than drawing on any new phenotypic data, the later analysis identified candidate immune exposures from TCR beta sequences and the way those sequences occurred across donors. A handful of DR-DQ haplotypes were handled as single units for association and clustering because linkage in the cohort was strong. Typing coverage differed by locus: A, B, C, DRB1 and DQB1 were typed in roughly 620-640 donors, DQA1 in 500 to 550, DPA1 in over 600, and DPB1 in about 450. Of the approximately 400 genotyped donors, approximately 80% were placed in the genetic ancestry cluster associated with self-reported Caucasian donors. All discovery cohort repertoires had been generated on a single sequencing platform. The T cell repertoires of about 700 subjects were profiled by immunosequencing and related to cytomegalovirus serostatus.

Library method: the immunoSEQ multiplex PCR assay. For the multiplex PCR, a mixture combining 60 forward primers for TCR Vbeta segments and 13 reverse primers for TCR Jbeta segments was used. A multiplex PCR assay on genomic DNA amplified the CDR3 region of rearranged TCR beta genes. Amplified TCR beta libraries were sequenced as 87-base-pair reads on the Illumina HiSeq System. In the source study's methods: A later analysis counted 65 million to 90 million unique TCR beta chains across the 500 to 850 repertoires, and 9.5 million to 11 million of these chains were shared by at least two donors. Raw reads were error-corrected and collapsed into unique sequences with a nearest-neighbor algorithm that merged closely related sequences to remove PCR and sequencing errors. Alignment of CDR3 sequences to IMGT reference sequences was used to assign V, D and J gene segments. Each retained sequence needed at least a six-nucleotide match to both a V gene segment and a J gene segment. Rearrangements were classified as productive when the CDR3 lacked stop codons and remained in frame with V and J, and all other rearrangements were classified as non-productive. CDR3 was defined by IMGT convention, running from the second conserved V-encoded cysteine to the conserved J-encoded phenylalanine. The earlier analysis of roughly 590 of the donors excluded sequences that lacked an unambiguous match to a single V gene segment. An earlier analysis of several hundred of the donors called V segments functional above 56.7% productive rearrangements and segregating when the between-donor standard deviation exceeded 5%. To diagnose cytomegalovirus status from the catalog of TCR beta chain sequences, a statistical classification framework was built. In a later analysis, V and J genes were assigned by comparing TCR nucleotide sequences against IMGT/GENE-DB human TR gene sequences. A later analysis assigned CDR3 sequences and most-parsimonious VDJ recombination scenarios with the TCRdist pipeline. In a later analysis, every TCR beta chain was defined by the combination of its CDR3 amino acid sequence and its V-gene family, and reads without a unique V-gene family were dropped. In a later analysis, approximately 640 highly shared, low-generation-probability nucleotide sequences were removed to address suspected cross-contamination and a sequencing artifact. For each public chain, a later analysis derived a clonal expansion index from normalized ranks of inferred template counts within each repertoire. In a later analysis, generation probabilities were computed using a VDJ recombination model fitted to out-of-frame rearrangements, and the results were checked against IGoR. In a later analysis, TCR-TCR, TCR-HLA and TCR-CMV co-occurrence was scored with hypergeometric tests, and a repertoire-size bias correction was applied to TCR pairs. To estimate false discovery rates, a later analysis permuted the HLA or CMV assignments 20 times. In a later analysis, co-occurring TCRs were grouped using DBSCAN, and TCRdist sequence similarity was added for clustering within HLA-allele-positive subsets. Repertoires with fewer than 30,000 or more than 120,000 public chains were left out of co-occurrence clustering, as were about 5 repertoires with anomalous nucleotide sharing. Not all clones reach the TCRdb copy of this immuneACCESS table, which keeps in-frame sequences only. Checked studies attribute under half of the gap to unresolved V genes and leave the rest unexplained. The V and J calls and clone size are taken from that table; D and trimming were inferred from the DNA. In this sample the table shows tens of thousands of clones, approximately 70% of which occur a single time. The ten largest clones capture 5% to 7% of the sample.

General study outcomes and caveats: In a later analysis, HLA-associated TCR beta chains showed more clonal expansion and lower generation probabilities than non-associated chains that were equally common. The cohort was sequenced for TCR beta chains only, and without alpha or paired-chain data the features that could be detected were limited. A further reported finding was that TCR beta sequences accurately predicted the HLA-A and HLA-B alleles for most subjects in the first cohort. Correlated functional status among segregating V segments might reflect linkage disequilibrium, but an unknown experimental factor could not be ruled out. While some public TCRs were present in many individuals, most TCR sequences turned up only very rarely across donors. Broadly in line with IMGT annotations, most TCR beta V segments showed up in productive rearrangements about 87% or about 30% of the time in an earlier analysis of several hundred of the donors. Sequencing depth was assumed to be roughly uniform across donors in the presence/absence analyses, though that assumption may not hold. The earlier analysis of nearly 600 of the donors excluded over 15 rarely observed V segments, including chromosome 9 orphons, because counts were too low. Because HLA typing was unavailable for some donors at each locus, only the typed subset was used in association tests. For the cohort, immune exposure information was limited to CMV serostatus. A cluster of highly shared sequence variants was judged likely to represent a technical artifact of the sequencing pipeline. Most CMV-associated TCR beta chains appeared to be HLA-restricted in a later analysis, and the HLA associations seemed to be driven largely by CMV exposure. Several of the top co-occurrence clusters appeared to be linked to parvovirus B19, influenza, CMV and Epstein-Barr virus, according to a later analysis. A later analysis associated 16,951 TCR beta sequences with specific HLA alleles at a false discovery rate of 0.05. Cytomegalovirus status was reported to be diagnosed by the classifier with high specificity and sensitivity in both the original and validation cohorts. Assigning TCR associations to individual alleles was difficult when HLA alleles, especially DR and DQ, strongly co-occurred. Because the 87-base-pair reads could not distinguish some IMGT-functional V segments, including TRBV6-2 and TRBV6-3, those segments were excluded. A later genetic analysis reported fewer N-insertions in productive TCRs among donors in an Asian-associated ancestry cluster than the roughly 700-donor mean. The authors suggested that the approach could potentially be generalized to other disease states and immunological phenotypes. A few of the identified cytomegalovirus-associated TCR beta chains were confirmed in vitro to be specific for cytomegalovirus antigens. An association between a missense DCLRE1C variant and V-gene and J-gene trimming of TCR beta chains was found in a later genetic analysis and replicated in an independent cohort. The study listed 164 TCR beta chains as associated with cytomegalovirus. In a later analysis, the rate of TCR association differed among HLA loci, with DRB1 alleles having the most associated TCRs and HLA-C alleles having the fewest.

Here V drops 5 bases and J drops 1 base, and the junction holds 21 bases not matched to any gene. Taken from the germline V gene, the CDR1 and CDR2 loops are SGHRS and YFSETQ. The CDR3 numbers 21 residues from cysteine through phenylalanine. The sequence is cut down to CDR3 DNA, 63 bases in frame from base 1. In total, fewer than 750 healthy bone marrow donors made up the cohort. Cohort members were all nominally healthy when sampled, although unrecorded immune exposures were likely present. The donor tested CMV seronegative, placing the donor among the 350 or so seronegative members of the cohort. A peripheral blood sample was collected from each donor, and TCR beta sequencing was performed on peripheral blood mononuclear cells. Genomic DNA extraction from the blood cell samples was performed with the Qiagen DNeasy Blood Extraction Kit. As for this clone: Its antigen specificity is not known. Base qualities are not at hand, and no much larger clone is one base apart.

Here the chain combines TRBV5-1 and TRBJ2-3, with TRBD1 matching 11 junction bases. Material: PBMCs. The receptor was isolated from a man aged 45-60 years in good health and CMV-seronegative. The sequenced DNA: TGCGCCAGCAGAAAAAGTCCGGGACAGGGGGGGGAAGGGATTCGCACAGATACGCAGTATTTT. It translates as CASRKSPGQGGEGIRTDTQYF.